The entry below gives a single TCR beta chain sequence along with its context. Its antigen is unidentified. This record comes from a study of coeliac disease. Study findings and constraints: According to the authors, this method cannot detect gliadin-specific T cells in an unbiased way. TRB repertoires were largely private, with most amino acid sequences found in only one sample. Published gliadin-specific TRB sequences appeared in 9 of 18 coeliac samples, 1 of 6 controls.

Assay used: immunoSEQ multiplex PCR; TCRdb lists only in-frame clones, some missing. This table has several thousand clones, around 69% appearing once. The V gene's germline CDR1 is SGDLS and CDR2 YYNGEE. The CDR3 contains 15 residues. The chain joins TRBV9 to TRBJ2-5, with TRBD1 as a possible D gene (6 bases). The J call may be incorrect, as the DNA end agrees better with TRBJ2-7. The TCR was taken from a man in his thirties or forties with celiac disease. The sample comprised lamina propria lymphocytes from the gut. CDR3 loop: CASSVVGRGIDEQYF. As DNA, the CDR3 is TGTGCCAGCAGCGTAGTGGGCAGGGGCATTGACGAGCAGTACTTC.